This paragraph reports one TCR beta chain. Seattle patients were enrolled while actively infected and followed longitudinally. In the authors' methods: Researchers report that nucleated cell counts were estimated from reference gene primer amplification. The data were produced by immunoSEQ multiplex PCR, yet TCRdb's version contains in-frame clones alone and is incomplete. D and trimming come from the DNA, and the V and J calls and clone size come from that table. Among roughly 68,000 clones listed, 91% were seen once. The entry originates in a study of blood T cell repertoires in COVID-19. At the level of the study: In each case, the material was cDNA or gDNA derived from T cells, B-cell-depleted T cells, or PBMCs.

CDR3 length equals 13 residues. The ends were cut back, 4 bases at V and 7 bases at J, with 11 bases in the middle. CDR1 SGHNT and CDR2 YYREEE come from the germline V gene (reference sequence). The rearrangement links TRBV5-4 to TRBJ1-4; D is unclear. The specimen sequenced was peripheral blood. The origin of this receptor is a man in his forties with COVID-19, enrolled during active disease. The CDR3 DNA reads TGTGCCAGCAGCCGGGGAGCGGGTGAAAAACTGTTTTTT. It translates to CASSRGAGEKLFF.